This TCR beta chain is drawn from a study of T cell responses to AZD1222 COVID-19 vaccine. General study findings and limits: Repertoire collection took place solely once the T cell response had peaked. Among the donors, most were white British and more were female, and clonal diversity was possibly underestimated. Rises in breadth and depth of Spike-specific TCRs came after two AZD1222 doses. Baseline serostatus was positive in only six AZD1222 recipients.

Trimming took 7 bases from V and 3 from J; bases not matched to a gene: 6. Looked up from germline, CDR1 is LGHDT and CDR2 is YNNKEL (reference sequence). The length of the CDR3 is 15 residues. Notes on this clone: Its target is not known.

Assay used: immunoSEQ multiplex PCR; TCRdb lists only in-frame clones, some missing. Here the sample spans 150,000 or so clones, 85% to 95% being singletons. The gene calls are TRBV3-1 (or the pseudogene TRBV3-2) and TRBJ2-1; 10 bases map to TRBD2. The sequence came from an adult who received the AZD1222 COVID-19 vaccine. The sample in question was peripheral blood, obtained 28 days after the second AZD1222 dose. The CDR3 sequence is CASKTQREGYNEQFF. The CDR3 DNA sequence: TGTGCCAGCAAAACCCAGCGGGAGGGCTACAATGAGCAGTTCTTC.